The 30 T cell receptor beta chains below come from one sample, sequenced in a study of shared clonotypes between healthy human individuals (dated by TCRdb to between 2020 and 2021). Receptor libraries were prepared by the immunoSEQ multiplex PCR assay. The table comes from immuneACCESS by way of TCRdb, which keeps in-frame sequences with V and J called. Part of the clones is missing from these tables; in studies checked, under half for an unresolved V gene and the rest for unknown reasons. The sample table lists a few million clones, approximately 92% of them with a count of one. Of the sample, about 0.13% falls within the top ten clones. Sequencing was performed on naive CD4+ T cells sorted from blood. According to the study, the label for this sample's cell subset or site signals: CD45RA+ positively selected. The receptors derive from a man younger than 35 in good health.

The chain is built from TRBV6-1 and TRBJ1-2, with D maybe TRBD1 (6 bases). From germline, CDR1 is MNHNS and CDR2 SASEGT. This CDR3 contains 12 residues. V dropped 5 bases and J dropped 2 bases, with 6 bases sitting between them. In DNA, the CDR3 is TGTGCCAGCAGTACAGGGAACTATGGCTACACCTTC. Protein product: CASSTGNYGYTF.

CDR3 sequence reads: CASSRTGGPGETQYF. The DNA for the CDR3 is TGCGCCAGCAGCCGCACCGGGGGGCCTGGAGAGACCCAGTACTTC. The chain joins TRBV4-1 to TRBJ2-5; D perhaps matches TRBD2 (7 bases). The germline CDR1 and CDR2 sequences are MGHRA and YSYEKL. The CDR3 is made up of 15 amino acids. Trimming cost V 4 bases and J 4 bases, with 16 bases left between them.

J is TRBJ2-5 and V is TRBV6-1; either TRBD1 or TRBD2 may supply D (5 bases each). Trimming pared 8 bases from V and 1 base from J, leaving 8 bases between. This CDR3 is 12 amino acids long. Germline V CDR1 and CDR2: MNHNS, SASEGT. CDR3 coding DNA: TGTGCCAGCGAGGGGTTCCAAGAGACCCAGTACTTC. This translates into CASEGFQETQYF.

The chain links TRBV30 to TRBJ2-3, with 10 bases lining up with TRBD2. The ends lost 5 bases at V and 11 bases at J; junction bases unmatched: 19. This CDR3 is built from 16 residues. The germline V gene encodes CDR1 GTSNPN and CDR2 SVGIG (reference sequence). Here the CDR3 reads CAWGKDGLAGAPWQYF. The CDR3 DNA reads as TGTGCCTGGGGGAAAGACGGGCTAGCGGGGGCCCCCTGGCAGTATTTT.

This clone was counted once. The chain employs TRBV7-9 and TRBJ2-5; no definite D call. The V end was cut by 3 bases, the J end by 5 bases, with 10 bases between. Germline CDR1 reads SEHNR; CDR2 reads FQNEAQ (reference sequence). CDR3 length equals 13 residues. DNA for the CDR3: TGTGCCAGCAGCTTCCGAGGACGTGAGACCCAGTACTTC. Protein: CASSFRGRETQYF.

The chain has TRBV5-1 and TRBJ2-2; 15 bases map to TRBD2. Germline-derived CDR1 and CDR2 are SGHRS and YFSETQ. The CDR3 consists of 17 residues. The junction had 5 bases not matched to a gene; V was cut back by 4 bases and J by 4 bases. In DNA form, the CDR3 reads TGCGCCAGCAGCCTTCGGACTAGCGGGGGGGCCACCGGGGAGCTGTTTTTT. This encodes CASSLRTSGGATGELFF.

The CDR3 protein is CASRGQGTTDTQYF. The CDR3 DNA reads TGTGCCAGCAGGGGACAGGGGACTACAGATACGCAGTATTTT. This chain links TRBV28 with TRBJ2-3; 10 nucleotides agree with TRBD1. Trimming removed 6 bases from V and 3 bases from J; junction bases left unmatched: 3. The CDR3 contains 14 residues. CDR1 is MDHEN and CDR2 is SYDVKM in the germline V gene.

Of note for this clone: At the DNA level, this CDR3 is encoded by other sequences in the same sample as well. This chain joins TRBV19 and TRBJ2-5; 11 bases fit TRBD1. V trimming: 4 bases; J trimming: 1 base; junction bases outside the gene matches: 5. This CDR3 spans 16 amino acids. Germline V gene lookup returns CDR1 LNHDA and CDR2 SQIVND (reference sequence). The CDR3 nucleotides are TGTGCCAGTAGTACCGGGACAGGGGGGACCCAAGAGACCCAGTACTTC. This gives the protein CASSTGTGGTQETQYF. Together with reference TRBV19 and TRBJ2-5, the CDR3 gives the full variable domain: DGGITQSPKYLFRKEGQNVTLSCEQNLNHDAMYWYRQDPGQGLRLIYYSQIVNDFQKGDIAEGYSVSREKKESFPLTVTSAQKNPTAFYLCASSTGTGGTQETQYFGPGTRLLVL.

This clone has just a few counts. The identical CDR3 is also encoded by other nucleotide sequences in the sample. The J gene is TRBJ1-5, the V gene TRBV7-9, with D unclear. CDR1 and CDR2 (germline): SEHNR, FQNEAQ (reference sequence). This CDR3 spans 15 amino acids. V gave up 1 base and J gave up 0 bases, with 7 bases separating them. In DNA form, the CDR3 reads TGTGCCAGCAGCTTAGTCGGGGATAGCAATCAGCCCCAGCATTTT. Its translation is CASSLVGDSNQPQHF.

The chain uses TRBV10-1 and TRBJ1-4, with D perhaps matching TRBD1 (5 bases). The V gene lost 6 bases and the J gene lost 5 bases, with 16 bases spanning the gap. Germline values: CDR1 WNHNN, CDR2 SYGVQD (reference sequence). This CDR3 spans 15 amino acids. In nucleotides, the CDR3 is TGCGCCAGCAGCCCGGGACGGGGAACAAATGAAAAACTGTTTTTT. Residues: CASSPGRGTNEKLFF.

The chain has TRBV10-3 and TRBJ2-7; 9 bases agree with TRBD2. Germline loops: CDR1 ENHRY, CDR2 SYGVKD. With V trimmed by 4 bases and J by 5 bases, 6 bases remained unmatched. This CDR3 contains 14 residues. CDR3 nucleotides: TGTGCCATCAGTGGTAGCGGGAGTATCCACGAGCAGTACTTC. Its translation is CAISGSGSIHEQYF.

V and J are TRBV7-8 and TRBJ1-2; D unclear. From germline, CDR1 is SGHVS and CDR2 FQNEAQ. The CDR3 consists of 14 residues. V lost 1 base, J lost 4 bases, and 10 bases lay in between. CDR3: CASSLGEGFYGYTF. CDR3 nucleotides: TGTGCCAGCAGCTTAGGGGAGGGATTCTATGGCTACACCTTC. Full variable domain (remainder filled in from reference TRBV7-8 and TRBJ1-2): GAGVSQSPRYKVAKRGQDVALRCDPISGHVSLFWYQQALGQGPEFLTYFQNEAQLDKSGLPSDRFFAERPEGSVSTLKIQRTQQEDSAVYLCASSLGEGFYGYTFGSGTRLTVV.

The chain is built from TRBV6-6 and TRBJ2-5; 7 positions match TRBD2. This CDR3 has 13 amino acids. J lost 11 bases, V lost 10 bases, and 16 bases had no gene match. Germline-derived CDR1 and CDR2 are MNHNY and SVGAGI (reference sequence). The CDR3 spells CATFFGPGGEQYF. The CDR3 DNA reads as TGTGCCACCTTTTTCGGACCGGGGGGAGAGCAGTACTTC.

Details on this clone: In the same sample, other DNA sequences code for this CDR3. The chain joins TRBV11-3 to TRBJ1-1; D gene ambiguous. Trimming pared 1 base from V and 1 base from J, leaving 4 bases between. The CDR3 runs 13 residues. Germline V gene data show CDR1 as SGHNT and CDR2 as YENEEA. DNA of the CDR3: TGTGCCAGCAGCTTAGGCAAGAACACTGAAGCTTTCTTT. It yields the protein CASSLGKNTEAFF.

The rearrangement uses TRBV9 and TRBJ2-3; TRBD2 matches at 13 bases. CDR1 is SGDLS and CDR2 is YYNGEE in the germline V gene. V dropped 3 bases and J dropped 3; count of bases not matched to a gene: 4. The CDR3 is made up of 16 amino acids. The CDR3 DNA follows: TGTGCCAGCAGCGGCGGGACTAGCGGGAAAACAGATACGCAGTATTTT. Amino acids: CASSGGTSGKTDTQYF.

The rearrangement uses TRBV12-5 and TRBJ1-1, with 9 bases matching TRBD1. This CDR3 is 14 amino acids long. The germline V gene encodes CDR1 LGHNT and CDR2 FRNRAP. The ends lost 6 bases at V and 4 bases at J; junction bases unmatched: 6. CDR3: CASGEQGARTEAFF. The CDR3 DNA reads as TGTGCTAGTGGAGAACAGGGGGCGCGCACTGAAGCTTTCTTT.

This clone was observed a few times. CDR3 sequence (DNA): TGTGCCAGCAGCCCGAATTTAGGACAGGGGGTAGCTTTCTTT. Its translation: CASSPNLGQGVAFF. The chain uses TRBV9 and TRBJ1-1; TRBD1 aligns across 10 bases. This CDR3 has 14 amino acids. CDR1 and CDR2 from the germline V gene are SGDLS and YYNGEE. Trimming took 4 bases from V and 10 from J; bases not matched to a gene: 10.

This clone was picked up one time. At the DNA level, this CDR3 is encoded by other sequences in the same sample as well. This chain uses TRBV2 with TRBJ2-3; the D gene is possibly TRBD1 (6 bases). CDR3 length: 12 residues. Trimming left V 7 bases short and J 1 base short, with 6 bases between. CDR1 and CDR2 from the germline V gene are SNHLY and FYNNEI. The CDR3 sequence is CASTGGTDTQYF. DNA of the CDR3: TGTGCCAGCACAGGGGGCACAGATACGCAGTATTTT.

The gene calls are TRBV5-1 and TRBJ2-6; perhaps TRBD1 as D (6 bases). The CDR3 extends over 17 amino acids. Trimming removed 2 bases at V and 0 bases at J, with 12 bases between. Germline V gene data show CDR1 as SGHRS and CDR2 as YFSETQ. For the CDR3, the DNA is TGCGCCAGCAGCTTTCGGAGACAGGACTCTGGGGCCAACGTCCTGACTTTC. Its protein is CASSFRRQDSGANVLTF.

CDR3 nucleotides: TGTGCCATTCGAAGGGCCGAACTAAATTCACCCCTCCACTTT. This sequence encodes CAIRRAELNSPLHF. This rearrangement joins TRBV10-3 to TRBJ1-6; D call uncertain. This CDR3 has 14 amino acids. V gave up 9 bases and J gave up 7 bases, with 16 bases separating them. The V gene's germline CDR1 is ENHRY and CDR2 SYGVKD.

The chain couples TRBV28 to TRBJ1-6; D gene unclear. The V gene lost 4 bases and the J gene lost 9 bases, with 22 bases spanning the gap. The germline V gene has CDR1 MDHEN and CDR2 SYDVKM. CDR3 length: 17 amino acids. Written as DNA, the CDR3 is TGTGCCAGCAGTTCTAGCATTCCGGGTCCCCGGCCTTCACCCCTCCACTTT. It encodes CASSSSIPGPRPSPLHF.

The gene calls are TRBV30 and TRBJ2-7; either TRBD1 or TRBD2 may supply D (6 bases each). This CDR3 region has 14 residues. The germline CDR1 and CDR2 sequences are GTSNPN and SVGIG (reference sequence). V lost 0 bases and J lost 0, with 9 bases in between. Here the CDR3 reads CAWSVKGGSYEQYF. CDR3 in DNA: TGTGCCTGGAGTGTGAAGGGGGGCTCCTACGAGCAGTACTTC.

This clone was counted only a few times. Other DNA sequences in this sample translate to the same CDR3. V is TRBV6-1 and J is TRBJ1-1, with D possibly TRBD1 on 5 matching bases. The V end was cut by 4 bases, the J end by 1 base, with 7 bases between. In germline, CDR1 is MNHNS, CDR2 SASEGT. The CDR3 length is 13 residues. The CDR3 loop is CASSGQGNTEAFF. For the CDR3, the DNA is TGTGCCAGCAGTGGGCAGGGGAACACTGAAGCTTTCTTT.

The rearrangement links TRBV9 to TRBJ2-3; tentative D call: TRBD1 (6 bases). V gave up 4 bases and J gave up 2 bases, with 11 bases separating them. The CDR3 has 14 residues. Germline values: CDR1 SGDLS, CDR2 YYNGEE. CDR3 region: CASSPGQYTDTQYF. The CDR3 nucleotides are TGTGCCAGCAGCCCCGGACAGTACACAGATACGCAGTATTTT.

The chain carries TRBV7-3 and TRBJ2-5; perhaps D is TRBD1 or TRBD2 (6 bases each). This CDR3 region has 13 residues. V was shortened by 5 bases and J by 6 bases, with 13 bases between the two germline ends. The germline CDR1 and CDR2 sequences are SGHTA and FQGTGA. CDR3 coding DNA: TGTGCCAGCAGCCAAGAGGGGGGTAAGACCCAGTACTTC. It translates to CASSQEGGKTQYF.

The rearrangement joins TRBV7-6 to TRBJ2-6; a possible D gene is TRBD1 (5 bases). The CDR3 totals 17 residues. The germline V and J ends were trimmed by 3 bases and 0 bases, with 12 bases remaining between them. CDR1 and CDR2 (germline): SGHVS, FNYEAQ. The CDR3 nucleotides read TGTGCCAGCAGCTTCACAACAAGGGGCTCTGGGGCCAACGTCCTGACTTTC. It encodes CASSFTTRGSGANVLTF.

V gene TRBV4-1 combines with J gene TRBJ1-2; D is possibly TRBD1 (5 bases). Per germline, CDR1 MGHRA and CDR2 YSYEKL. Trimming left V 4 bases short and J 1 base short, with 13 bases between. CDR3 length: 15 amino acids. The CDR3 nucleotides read TGCGCCAGCAGCCCGGCAGGGCCCCTTAACTATGGCTACACCTTC. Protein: CASSPAGPLNYGYTF.

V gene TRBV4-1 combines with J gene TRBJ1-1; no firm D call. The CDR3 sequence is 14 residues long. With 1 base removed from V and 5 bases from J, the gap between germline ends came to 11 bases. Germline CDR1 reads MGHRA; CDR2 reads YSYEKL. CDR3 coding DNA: TGCGCCAGCAGCCAAGCCTGGGGAGGGACTGAAGCTTTCTTT. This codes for CASSQAWGGTEAFF.

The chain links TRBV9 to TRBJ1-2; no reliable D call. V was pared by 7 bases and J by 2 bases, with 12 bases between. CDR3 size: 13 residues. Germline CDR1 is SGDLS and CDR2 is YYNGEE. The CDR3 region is CASRRSGNYGYTF. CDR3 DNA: TGTGCCAGCCGTCGGTCGGGGAACTATGGCTACACCTTC.

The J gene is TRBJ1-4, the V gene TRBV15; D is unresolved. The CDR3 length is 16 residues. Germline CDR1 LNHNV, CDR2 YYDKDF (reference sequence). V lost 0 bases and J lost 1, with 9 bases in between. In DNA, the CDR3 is TGTGCCACCAGCAGAGATTGGGAGTTAACTAATGAAAAACTGTTTTTT. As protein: CATSRDWELTNEKLFF.